Following are 25 T cell receptor beta chains from one sample sequenced in a study of blood T cell repertoires in COVID-19. TCRdb keeps only in-frame clones here, not all; method: immunoSEQ multiplex PCR. This sample has 250,000 to 300,000 clones, with about 86% found just once. The specimen sequenced was peripheral blood. Receptors were obtained from a man in his late teens or twenties with active or convalescent COVID-19.

The chain employs TRBV6-5 and TRBJ1-6; TRBD1 is a possible D gene (5 bases). V lost 5 bases and J lost 12, with 14 bases in between. The V gene's germline CDR1 is MNHEY and CDR2 SVGAGI. There are 13 residues in the CDR3. In DNA form, the CDR3 reads TGTGCCAGCAGTCTTGGCAGGGAAGGACCCCTCCACTTT. It translates to CASSLGREGPLHF.

The chain has TRBV10-3 and TRBJ1-3; 7 positions match TRBD1. Germline CDR1 reads ENHRY; CDR2 reads SYGVKD. The CDR3 length is 16 residues. J was trimmed by 3 bases and V by 11 bases; bases with no gene match: 16. The CDR3 loop is CAPTFPADRVGNTIYF. The CDR3 DNA is TGTGCCCCAACCTTCCCCGCTGACAGGGTTGGAAACACCATATATTTT.

The gene calls are TRBV12-3 or TRBV12-4 and TRBJ2-7; TRBD1 matches at 7 bases. The CDR3 consists of 12 residues. J gave up 5 bases and V 5 bases, and 3 bases lay outside the gene matches. In DNA, the CDR3 is TGTGCCAGCAGTCCCACAGGGGACGAGCAGTACTTC. It encodes CASSPTGDEQYF.

This clone appeared a few times. V and J are TRBV5-1 and TRBJ2-2, with no clear D. Germline assignment: CDR1 SGHRS and CDR2 YFSETQ. Trimming removed 1 base from V and 6 bases from J, with 7 bases in between. CDR3 length: 13 amino acids. The CDR3 is CASSLPQAGELFF. The CDR3, as DNA: TGCGCCAGCAGCTTGCCGCAGGCCGGGGAGCTGTTTTTT.

The V gene is TRBV30, the J gene TRBJ1-1; a possible D gene is TRBD1 (5 bases). The CDR3 is 15 amino acids. Germline V gene sequence: CDR1 GTSNPN, CDR2 SVGIG (reference sequence). Trimming removed 0 bases at V and 1 base at J, with 12 bases between. Here the CDR3 reads CAWSVQVTANTEAFF. CDR3 coding DNA: TGTGCCTGGAGTGTACAAGTGACAGCGAACACTGAAGCTTTCTTT.

The chain has TRBV7-2 and TRBJ2-2; weak D call: TRBD2 (5 bases). CDR3 length: 14 residues. Per the germline V gene, CDR1 is SGHTA and CDR2 is FQGNSA. V was trimmed by 4 bases and J by 7 bases, leaving 13 bases between them. The CDR3 bases are TGTGCCAGCAGCTACCAATCCGGGAACGGGGAGCTGTTTTTT. As protein: CASSYQSGNGELFF.

The V gene is TRBV5-5, the J gene TRBJ2-5; the D is unclear. Trimming pared 2 bases from V and 4 bases from J, leaving 12 bases between. Germline values: CDR1 SGHKS, CDR2 YYEKEE (reference sequence). The CDR3 totals 14 residues. The CDR3 nucleotides are TGTGCCAGCAGCTTTTTCGGCAGAGGAGAGACCCAGTACTTC. Its protein is CASSFFGRGETQYF. The variable domain in full, completed from reference TRBV5-5 and TRBJ2-5, reads DAGVTQSPTHLIKTRGQQVTLRCSPISGHKSVSWYQQVLGQGPQFIFQYYEKEERGRGNFPDRFSARQFPNYSSELNVNALLLGDSALYLCASSFFGRGETQYFGPGTRLLVL.

V is TRBV3-1 (or the pseudogene TRBV3-2) and J is TRBJ1-4, with D possibly matching TRBD1 (6 bases). Trimming cost V 3 bases and J 2 bases, with 7 bases left between them. Looked up from germline, CDR1 is LGHDT and CDR2 is YNNKEL (reference sequence). The CDR3 is 14 residues long. The CDR3, as DNA: TGTGCCAGCAGCCAGGGGGCGACTAATGAAAAACTGTTTTTT. Amino acid sequence: CASSQGATNEKLFF.

The chain recombines TRBV20-1 with TRBJ2-3; 7 nucleotides line up with TRBD2. The V and J ends lost 3 bases and 6 bases, in that order; junction bases with no gene match: 9. Germline CDR1 reads DFQATT; CDR2 reads SNEGSKA (reference sequence). This CDR3 spans 14 amino acids. CDR3: CSASVTSSMDTQYF. CDR3 sequence (DNA): TGCAGTGCTAGTGTGACTAGCTCGATGGATACGCAGTATTTT.

This chain links TRBV19 with TRBJ2-7; tentatively, D is TRBD2 (5 bases). The CDR3 consists of 14 residues. From germline, CDR1 is LNHDA and CDR2 SQIVND (reference sequence). V lost 4 bases to trimming and J lost 3 bases, with 13 bases between them. This CDR3 is CASSSMEVVYEQYF. The CDR3, as DNA: TGTGCCAGTAGTAGCATGGAGGTTGTCTACGAGCAGTACTTC.

The CDR3 DNA is TGTGCCAGCAGAGACAGGGGGGGAAACCAGCCCCAGCATTTT. Protein: CASRDRGGNQPQHF. This chain connects TRBV27 to TRBJ1-5; 9 bases are shared with TRBD1. CDR1 is MNHEY, CDR2 SMNVEV, per germline (reference sequence). This CDR3 has 14 amino acids. V was clipped by 6 bases and J by 7 bases; unmatched bases: 7.

Only one count was recorded for this clone. The genes are TRBV18 and TRBJ2-3; 7 bases fit TRBD1. Trimming removed 5 bases from V and 3 bases from J; junction bases left unmatched: 8. Germline-derived CDR1 and CDR2 are KGHSH and LQKENI. The CDR3 runs 15 residues. CDR3 sequence reads: CASSGRTGGTDTQYF. The CDR3 coding sequence is TGTGCCAGCTCAGGTCGGACAGGAGGAACAGATACGCAGTATTTT.

The chain links TRBV6-5 to TRBJ2-1; D gene ambiguous. CDR1 MNHEY and CDR2 SVGAGI come from the germline V gene. The V gene lost 2 bases and the J gene lost 8 bases, with 16 bases spanning the gap. This CDR3 has 15 residues. The CDR3 DNA follows: TGTGCCAGCAGTTACGGTTCGAGTTTTATCGATGAGCAGTTCTTC. Its translation: CASSYGSSFIDEQFF.

The V gene is TRBV27, the J gene TRBJ2-5; TRBD2 aligns across 11 bases. The CDR3 has 14 amino acids. Germline V gene lookup returns CDR1 MNHEY and CDR2 SMNVEV (reference sequence). Losses at the gene ends were 8 bases for V and 3 bases for J; bases not matched to a gene: 5. CDR3 in DNA: TGTGCCAGCGGGGGACTAGCGGCCGAAGAGACCCAGTACTTC. It codes for CASGGLAAEETQYF.

The chain links TRBV19 to TRBJ1-3; 9 bases fit TRBD1. This CDR3 has 14 amino acids. V shed 5 bases, J shed 8 bases, and the junction held 7 bases outside the gene matches. Germline-derived CDR1 and CDR2 are LNHDA and SQIVND (reference sequence). The CDR3 DNA follows: TGTGCCAGTAGTCTTCTGACAGGGGGACACACCATATATTTT. Translated: CASSLLTGGHTIYF.

V and J are TRBV11-2 and TRBJ1-5; no definite D call. Per germline, CDR1 SGHAT and CDR2 FQNNGV. V lost 1 base to trimming and J lost 3 bases, with 7 bases between them. CDR3 length: 14 amino acids. The chain's CDR3 is CASSLGSPNQPQHF. The DNA for the CDR3 is TGTGCCAGCAGCTTAGGCAGTCCCAATCAGCCCCAGCATTTT.

The genes are TRBV6-2 or TRBV6-3 and TRBJ2-5, with D hard to call. Germline CDR1 and CDR2: MNHEY and SVGEGT. With 6 bases removed from V and 5 bases from J, the gap between germline ends came to 22 bases. The CDR3 contains 16 residues. CDR3 amino acids: CASSHPRSDNSETQYF. The DNA of the CDR3 is TGTGCCAGCAGCCACCCACGAAGTGACAATTCGGAGACCCAGTACTTC.

The gene calls are TRBV28 and TRBJ2-2; maybe TRBD2 (5 bases). CDR1 is MDHEN, CDR2 SYDVKM, per germline. CDR3 length: 14 amino acids. Trimming took 4 bases from V and 5 from J, leaving 11 bases between them. Written as DNA, the CDR3 is TGTGCCAGCAGTTGGGCGGGTGTTACCGGGGAGCTGTTTTTT. Its protein product is CASSWAGVTGELFF.

The V and J genes are TRBV10-3 and TRBJ2-5; 8 bases line up with TRBD1. CDR3 size: 14 residues. V gave up 11 bases and J gave up 2 bases; unmatched junction bases: 10. Germline V gene sequence: CDR1 ENHRY, CDR2 SYGVKD. The CDR3 DNA reads TGTGCCGCCAGCCCCGACAGGGGACAAGAGACCCAGTACTTC. Translated: CAASPDRGQETQYF.

This rearrangement joins TRBV27 to TRBJ2-7, with a possible D match to TRBD1 (5 bases). The CDR3 contains 12 residues. Germline V CDR1 and CDR2: MNHEY, SMNVEV (reference sequence). The ends were cut back, 3 bases at V and 6 bases at J, with 9 bases in the middle. CDR3 protein: CASSFQGTEQYF. The DNA for the CDR3 is TGTGCCAGCAGTTTTCAGGGCACCGAGCAGTACTTC.

This chain uses TRBV7-7 with TRBJ2-1; 7 bases line up with TRBD1. V gave up 5 bases and J gave up 7 bases; unmatched junction bases: 5. From germline, CDR1 is SSHAT and CDR2 FNYEAQ (reference sequence). This CDR3 region has 13 residues. CDR3 sequence reads: CASSLDRENEQFF. CDR3 bases: TGTGCCAGCAGCCTCGACAGGGAAAATGAGCAGTTCTTC. The variable domain in full, completed from reference TRBV7-7 and TRBJ2-1, reads GAGVSQSPRYKVTKRGQDVTLRCDPISSHATLYWYQQALGQGPEFLTYFNYEAQPDKSGLPSDRFSAERPEGSISTLTIQRTEQRDSAMYRCASSLDRENEQFFGPGTRLTVL.

The chain recombines TRBV28 with TRBJ1-2; 7 nucleotides match TRBD1. After removal of 5 bases from V and 1 base from J, the junction contained 1 base not matched to a gene. The CDR3 extends over 13 amino acids. In germline, CDR1 is MDHEN, CDR2 SYDVKM. The CDR3 sequence: CASSRDSNYGYTF. The CDR3, as DNA: TGTGCCAGCAGTCGGGACAGTAACTATGGCTACACCTTC.

The CDR3: CASSVLRTGVREKLFF. CDR3 nucleotide sequence: TGTGCCAGCAGTGTTTTGAGAACAGGGGTTCGGGAAAAACTGTTTTTT. The chain has TRBV28 and TRBJ1-4; 7 bases line up with TRBD1. In germline, CDR1 is MDHEN, CDR2 SYDVKM. The trim removed 5 bases at V and 8 bases at J, leaving 14 bases unmatched. The CDR3 length is 16 residues. The entire variable domain, with the rest obtained from reference TRBV28 and TRBJ1-4, is as follows: DVKVTQSSRYLVKRTGEKVFLECVQDMDHENMFWYRQDPGLGLRLIYFSYDVKMKEKGDIPEGYSVSREKKERFSLILESASTNQTSMYLCASSVLRTGVREKLFFGSGTQLSVL.

The CDR3 nucleotides read TGTGCCAGCAGTCGGGGAGAGACTGAAGCTTTCTTT. Amino acids: CASSRGETEAFF. The chain combines TRBV12-3 or TRBV12-4 with TRBJ1-1; D is unclear. This CDR3 has 12 residues. V was trimmed by 5 bases and J by 5 bases, leaving 9 bases between them.

This rearrangement joins TRBV7-6 to TRBJ2-3; 9 bases agree with TRBD2. J lost 5 bases, V lost 5 bases, and 14 bases had no gene match. Germline values: CDR1 SGHVS, CDR2 FNYEAQ. This CDR3 comprises 17 residues. The CDR3 loop reads CASSPRSRRGGIDTQYF. The CDR3, as DNA: TGTGCCAGCAGCCCACGTTCCCGGCGGGGGGGCATAGATACGCAGTATTTT.